This is a list of T cell receptor beta chains from one sample in a study of spatial heterogeneity in lung cancer. Using its own MiXCR run on the 5' RACE reads, TCRdb lists one record per CDR3 protein. This table holds tens of thousands of distinct CDR3 sequences, 7.5% to 9.5% found once. The input for sequencing was PBMCs, taken at surgery. Source of these receptors: a male donor with early-stage non-small cell lung cancer. Both conserved end residues are part of each CDR3. The D gene is left open where the match is weak. Not every row has a clone size; where given, it reads once, few, many or a size class.

V	D	length	J	size	CDR3	DNA
TRBV3-1	-	15	TRBJ2-3	many	CASSQGTASTDTQYF	TGTGCCAGCAGCCAAGGGACGGCAAGCACAGATACGCAGTATTTT
TRBV7-9	-	12	TRBJ2-5	many	CASSFGQETQYF	TGTGCCAGCAGCTTCGGGCAAGAGACCCAGTACTTC
TRBV5-1	TRBD1	15	TRBJ2-1	many	CASSLARTGANEQFF	TGCGCCAGCAGCTTGGCTCGGACAGGGGCAAATGAGCAGTTCTTC
TRBV5-6	-	12	TRBJ2-2	many	CASSPAGRKLFF	TGTGCCAGCAGCCCGGCGGGGCGGAAGCTGTTTTTT
TRBV9	-	13	TRBJ1-3	-	CASTGVSGNTIYF	TGTGCCAGTACGGGGGTCTCTGGAAACACCATATATTTT
TRBV9	-	14	TRBJ2-5	-	CASSPLGAGETQYF	TGTGCCAGCAGCCCTTTGGGGGCTGGGGAGACCCAGTACTTC
TRBV5-1	TRBD1	14	TRBJ2-1	many	CASSLEQGFREQFF	TGCGCCAGCAGCTTAGAACAGGGGTTTCGTGAGCAGTTCTTC
TRBV4-2	TRBD2	16	TRBJ2-7	many	CASSQSGRQAAEEQYF	TGTGCCAGCAGCCAAAGCGGGAGGCAGGCTGCGGAGGAGCAGTACTTC
TRBV29-1	TRBD1	12	TRBJ1-4	few	CSVQGADEKLFF	TGCAGCGTTCAGGGGGCAGATGAAAAACTGTTTTTT
TRBV29-1	TRBD2	15	TRBJ2-3	many	CSVSGLAGKTDTQYF	TGCAGCGTTTCAGGACTAGCGGGAAAAACAGATACGCAGTATTTT
TRBV19	TRBD1	14	TRBJ2-3	-	CASSITGGPDTQYF	TGTGCCAGTAGTATTACAGGGGGACCAGATACGCAGTATTTT
TRBV24-1	-	18	TRBJ2-3	-	CATSDSTFREAGTDTQYF	TGTGCCACCAGTGATTCGACATTCCGTGAGGCCGGCACAGATACGCAGTATTTT
TRBV2	-	13	TRBJ1-1	many	CASSLQVNTEAFF	TGTGCCAGCTCCCTACAGGTGAACACTGAAGCTTTCTTT